The text below deals with one TCR beta chain. Its antigen remains unidentified. Per-nucleotide qualities are absent, and no much larger clonotype sits a single base away. These data are taken from a study of blood T cell repertoires in COVID-19 (dated by TCRdb to about 2020). Broadly, across the study: Samples covering the acute and convalescent phases of COVID-19 were provided by collaborators in the United States, Italy and Spain. The material from the prospective study consisted of cDNA or gDNA derived from T cells, B-cell-depleted T cells, or PBMCs. The dataset comprised deeply sampled blood TCRbeta repertoires from subjects exposed to, actively infected with, or recovered from COVID-19. The repertoires were released in a freely available public database meant as a resource for research on the immune response to SARS-CoV-2. Samples came from the ongoing ImmuneRACE study (first 160 participants) plus 1,254 subjects from 6 global collaborators. Sample metadata almost always included a de-identified subject ID, COVID-19 status, age in years and sex. Where available, HLA class I and class II types were taken from metadata supplied by the sample provider and were not determined by assay-based typing.

Results the study describes overall, beyond this receptor: The amount of clinical and demographic metadata varied by source and participant and was provided uncurated.

Whole blood was collected in K2EDTA tubes by collaborating institutions according to the institutions' own protocols. For TCRbeta analysis, collaborator samples were shipped as frozen whole blood, as isolated PBMCs, or as DNA extracted from either sample type. TCRbeta CDR3 regions were amplified from genomic DNA by means of the immunoSEQ Assay, a bias-controlled multiplex PCR. The original pipeline was this. The number of nucleated cells in each sample was estimated by amplification of reference gene primers within the assay. Sequence reads were collapsed and filtered to measure the absolute abundance of every unique TCRbeta CDR3 rearrangement. Productive Simpson clonality was computed per sample as the square root of Simpson's diversity index over productive rearrangements. TCRdb re-hosts the immuneACCESS table, in-frame sequences only. Its copies lack some clones; in the studies checked, an unresolved V gene accounts for under half of them, and the cause for the rest is not known. D and trimming were read from the DNA, whereas the V and J calls and clone size are those reported in that table. This sample lists 15,000 to 20,000 clones; 85% to 90% were detected once. The top ten clonotypes cover around 2.9% of the sample.

The receptor was isolated from a human donor in a cohort sampled during active COVID-19. The sample was peripheral blood.

The nucleotide sequence is TGTGCCAGTAGTATGGGGGCTAGCAGGGGCTCTGGAAACACCATATATTTT. This yields the protein CASSMGASRGSGNTIYF. This chain is built from TRBV19 and TRBJ1-3; the D gene is perhaps TRBD1, from 6 matching bases. Trimming at the junction amounts to 3 bases on V and 0 bases on J, and the germline ends lie 15 bases apart. For CDR1 and CDR2, the germline V gene (reference sequence) lists LNHDA and SQIVND. The CDR3, cysteine through phenylalanine, is 17 amino acids long. Only the CDR3 region is kept as DNA, spanning 51 bases read in frame from base 1. The variable domain in full, with residues beyond the CDR3 obtained from the reference TRBV19 and TRBJ1-3 genes, is DGGITQSPKYLFRKEGQNVTLSCEQNLNHDAMYWYRQDPGQGLRLIYYSQIVNDFQKGDIAEGYSVSREKKESFPLTVTSAQKNPTAFYLCASSMGASRGSGNTIYFGEGSWLTVV.